This TCR beta chain is from a study of T cell repertoires in cytomegalovirus infection. Study results and limitations: It was HLA-C-restricted CMV-specific TCR beta clonotypes that dominated the response ex vivo.

TCRdb fed the reads into MiXCR, producing one record per CDR3 protein. The sample includes 600,000 to 800,000 distinct CDR3 sequences, less than 25% of them seen just once. The CDR3 spans 15 residues. V gave up 0 bases and J gave up 5 bases, with 11 bases separating them. Germline loops: CDR1 MNHEY, CDR2 SVGEGT. This clonotype has a count of ten or more. What it recognizes is unknown. The rearrangement joins TRBV6-2 or TRBV6-3 to TRBJ1-5, with D perhaps matching TRBD1 (5 bases). Sequenced input: CD8+ T cells from PBMCs. The clonotype comes from a human donor in good health (CMV status not recorded). Some clones in this sample may be carry-over from other donors' samples. CDR3 loop: CASSYSPTDYQPQHF. Written as DNA, the CDR3 is TGTGCCAGCAGTTACTCGCCGACAGATTATCAGCCCCAGCATTTT.